The T cell receptor beta chain described here comes from a study of metastatic and nonmetastatic thyroid tumors. Every patient was untreated before thyroid surgery. In this sample, this clone turned up a few times. The J segment lost 4 bases and the V segment lost 5 bases, leaving 8 bases of the junction unmatched. CDR3 size: 15 residues. The germline gives CDR1 MDHEN, CDR2 SYDVKM. From the PCR reads, TCRdb re-called clones with MiXCR. The sample shows some 34,000 clones, about a sixth of them seen only once. This receptor was taken from a female donor with papillary thyroid cancer or a benign thyroid nodule (not recorded which). Some clones in this sample may be carry-over from other donors' samples. Material for sequencing was blood. This chain uses TRBV28 with TRBJ1-5; TRBD1 aligns across 7 bases. CDR3 DNA sequence: TGTGCCAGCAGTCCCCGAGGCAGGGGGAATCAGCCCCAGCATTTT. Translation: CASSPRGRGNQPQHF.